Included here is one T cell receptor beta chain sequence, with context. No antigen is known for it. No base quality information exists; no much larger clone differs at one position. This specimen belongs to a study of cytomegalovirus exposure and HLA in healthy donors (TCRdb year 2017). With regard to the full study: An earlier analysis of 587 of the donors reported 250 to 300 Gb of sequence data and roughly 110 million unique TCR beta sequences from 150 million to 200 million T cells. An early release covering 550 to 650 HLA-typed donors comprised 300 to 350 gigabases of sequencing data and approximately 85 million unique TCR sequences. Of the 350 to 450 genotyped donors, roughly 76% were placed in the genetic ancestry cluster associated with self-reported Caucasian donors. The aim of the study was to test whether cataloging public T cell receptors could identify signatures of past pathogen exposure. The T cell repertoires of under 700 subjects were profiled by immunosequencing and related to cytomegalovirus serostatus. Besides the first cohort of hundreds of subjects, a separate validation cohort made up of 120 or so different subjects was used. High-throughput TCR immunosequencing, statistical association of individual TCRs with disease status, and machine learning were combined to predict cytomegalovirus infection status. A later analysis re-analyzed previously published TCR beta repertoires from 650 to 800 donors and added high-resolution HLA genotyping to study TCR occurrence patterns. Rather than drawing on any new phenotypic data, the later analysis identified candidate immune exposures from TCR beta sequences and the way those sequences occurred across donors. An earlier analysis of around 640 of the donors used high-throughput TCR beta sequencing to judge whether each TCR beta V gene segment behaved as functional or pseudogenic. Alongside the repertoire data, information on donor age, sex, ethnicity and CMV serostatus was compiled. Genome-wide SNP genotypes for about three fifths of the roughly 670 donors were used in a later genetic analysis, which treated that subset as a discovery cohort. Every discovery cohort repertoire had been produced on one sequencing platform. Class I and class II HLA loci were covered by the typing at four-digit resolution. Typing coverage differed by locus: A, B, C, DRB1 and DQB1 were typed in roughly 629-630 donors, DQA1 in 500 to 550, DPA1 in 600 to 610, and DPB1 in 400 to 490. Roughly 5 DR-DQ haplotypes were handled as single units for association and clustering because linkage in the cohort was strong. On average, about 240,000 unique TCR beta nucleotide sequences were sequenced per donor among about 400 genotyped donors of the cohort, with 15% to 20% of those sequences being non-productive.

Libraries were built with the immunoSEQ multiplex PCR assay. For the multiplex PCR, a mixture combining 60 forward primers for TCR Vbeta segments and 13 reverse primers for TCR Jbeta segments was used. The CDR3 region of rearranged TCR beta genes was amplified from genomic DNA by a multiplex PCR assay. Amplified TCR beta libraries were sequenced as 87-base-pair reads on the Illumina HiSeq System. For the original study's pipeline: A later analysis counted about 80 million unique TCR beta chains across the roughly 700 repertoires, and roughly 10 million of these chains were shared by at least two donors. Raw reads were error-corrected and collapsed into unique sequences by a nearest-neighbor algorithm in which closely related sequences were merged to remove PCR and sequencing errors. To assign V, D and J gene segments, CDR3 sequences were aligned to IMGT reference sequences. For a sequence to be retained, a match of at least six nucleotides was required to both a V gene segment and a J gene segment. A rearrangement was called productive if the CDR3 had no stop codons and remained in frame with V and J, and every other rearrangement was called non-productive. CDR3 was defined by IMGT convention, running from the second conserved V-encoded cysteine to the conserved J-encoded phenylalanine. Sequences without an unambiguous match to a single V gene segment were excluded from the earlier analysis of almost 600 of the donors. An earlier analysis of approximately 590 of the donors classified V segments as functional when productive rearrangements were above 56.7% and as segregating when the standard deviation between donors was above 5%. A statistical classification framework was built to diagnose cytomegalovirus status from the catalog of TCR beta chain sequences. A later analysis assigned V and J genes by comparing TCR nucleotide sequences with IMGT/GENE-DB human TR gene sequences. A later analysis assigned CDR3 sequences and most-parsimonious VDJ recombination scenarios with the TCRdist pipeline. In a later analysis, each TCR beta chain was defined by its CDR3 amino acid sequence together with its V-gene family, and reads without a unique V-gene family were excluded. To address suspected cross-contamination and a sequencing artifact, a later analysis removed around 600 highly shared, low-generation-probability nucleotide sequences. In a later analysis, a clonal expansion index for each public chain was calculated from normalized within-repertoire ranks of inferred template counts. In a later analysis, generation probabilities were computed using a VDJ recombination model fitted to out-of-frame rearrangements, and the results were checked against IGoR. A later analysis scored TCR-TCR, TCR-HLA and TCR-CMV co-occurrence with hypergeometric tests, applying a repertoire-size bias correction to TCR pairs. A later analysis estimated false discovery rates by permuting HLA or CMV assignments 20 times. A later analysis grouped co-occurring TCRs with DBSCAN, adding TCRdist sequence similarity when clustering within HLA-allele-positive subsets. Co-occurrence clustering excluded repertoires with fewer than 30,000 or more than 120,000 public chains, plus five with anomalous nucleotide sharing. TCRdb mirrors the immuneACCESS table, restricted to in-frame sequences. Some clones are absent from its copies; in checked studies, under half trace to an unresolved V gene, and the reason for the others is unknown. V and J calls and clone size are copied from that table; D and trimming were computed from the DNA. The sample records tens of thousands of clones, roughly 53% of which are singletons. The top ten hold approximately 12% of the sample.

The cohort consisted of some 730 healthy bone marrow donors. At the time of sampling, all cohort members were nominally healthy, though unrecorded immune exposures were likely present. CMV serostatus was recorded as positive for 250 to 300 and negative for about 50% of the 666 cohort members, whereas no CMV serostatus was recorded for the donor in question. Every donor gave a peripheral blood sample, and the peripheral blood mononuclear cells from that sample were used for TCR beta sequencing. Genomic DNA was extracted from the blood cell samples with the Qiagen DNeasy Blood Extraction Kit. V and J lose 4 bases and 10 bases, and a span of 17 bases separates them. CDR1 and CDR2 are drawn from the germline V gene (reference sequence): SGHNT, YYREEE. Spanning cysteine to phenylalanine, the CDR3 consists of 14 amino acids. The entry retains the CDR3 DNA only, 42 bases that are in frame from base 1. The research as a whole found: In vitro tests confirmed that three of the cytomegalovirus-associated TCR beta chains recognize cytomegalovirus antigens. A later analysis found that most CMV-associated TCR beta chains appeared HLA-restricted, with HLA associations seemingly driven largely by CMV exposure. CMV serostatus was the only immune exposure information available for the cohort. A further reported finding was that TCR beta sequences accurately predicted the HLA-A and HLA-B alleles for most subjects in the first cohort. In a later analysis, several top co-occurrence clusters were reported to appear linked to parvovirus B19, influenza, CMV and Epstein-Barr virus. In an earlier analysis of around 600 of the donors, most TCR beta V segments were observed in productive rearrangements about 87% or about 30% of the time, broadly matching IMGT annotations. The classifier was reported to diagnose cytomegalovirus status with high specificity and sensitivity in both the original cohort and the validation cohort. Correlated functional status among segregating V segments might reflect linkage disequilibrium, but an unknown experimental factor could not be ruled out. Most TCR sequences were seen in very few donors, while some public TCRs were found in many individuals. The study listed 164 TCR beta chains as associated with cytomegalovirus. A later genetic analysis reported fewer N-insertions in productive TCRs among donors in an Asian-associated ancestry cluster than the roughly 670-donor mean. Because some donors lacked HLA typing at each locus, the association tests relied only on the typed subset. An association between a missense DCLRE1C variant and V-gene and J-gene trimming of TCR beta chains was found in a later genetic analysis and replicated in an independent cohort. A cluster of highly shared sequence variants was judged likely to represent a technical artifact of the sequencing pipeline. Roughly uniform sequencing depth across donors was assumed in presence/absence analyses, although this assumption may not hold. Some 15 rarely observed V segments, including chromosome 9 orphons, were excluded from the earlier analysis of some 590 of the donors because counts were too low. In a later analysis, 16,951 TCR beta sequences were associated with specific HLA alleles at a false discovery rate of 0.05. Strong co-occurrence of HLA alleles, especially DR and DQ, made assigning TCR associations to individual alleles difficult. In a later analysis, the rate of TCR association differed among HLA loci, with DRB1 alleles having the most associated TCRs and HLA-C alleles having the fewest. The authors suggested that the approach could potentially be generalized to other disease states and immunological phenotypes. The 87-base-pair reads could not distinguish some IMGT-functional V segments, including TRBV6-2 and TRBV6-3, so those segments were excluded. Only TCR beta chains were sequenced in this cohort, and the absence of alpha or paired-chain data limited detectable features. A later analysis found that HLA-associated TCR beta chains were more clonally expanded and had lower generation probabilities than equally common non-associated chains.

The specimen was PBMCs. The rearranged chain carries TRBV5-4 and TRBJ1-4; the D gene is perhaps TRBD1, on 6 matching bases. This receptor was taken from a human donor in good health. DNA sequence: TGTGCCAGCAGCCTGAAACAGGGTTCGGGAAAACTGTTTTTT. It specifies CASSLKQGSGKLFF.